This TCR beta chain stems from a study of shared clonotypes between healthy human individuals. Generated by immunoSEQ multiplex PCR, the TCRdb table keeps only in-frame clones and is missing some. The table includes just over 2,000,000 clones, approximately 94% detected once. The CDR3 covers 15 residues. The junction had 11 bases not matched to a gene; V was cut back by 8 bases and J by 5 bases. Germline CDR1 is MDHEN and CDR2 is SYDVKM. Naive CD8 cells lacked CD45RO and underwent positive selection for CCR7, leaving out terminally differentiated effector memory CD45RA+ cells. Study-wide points: Investigators collected only blood, and repertoires in tissues likely differ.

In regard to this clone: Its antigen is not known.

The material sequenced was naive CD8+ T cells sorted from blood. The chain uses TRBV28 and TRBJ2-2; TRBD1 agrees at 7 bases. This clonotype was sampled from a man between 18 and 35 years old in good health. The CDR3 sequence is CASRDPGQRTGELFF. The CDR3, as DNA: TGTGCCAGCCGGGACCCGGGACAGAGGACCGGGGAGCTGTTTTTT. Full variable domain (outside the CDR3, taken from reference TRBV28 and TRBJ2-2): DVKVTQSSRYLVKRTGEKVFLECVQDMDHENMFWYRQDPGLGLRLIYFSYDVKMKEKGDIPEGYSVSREKKERFSLILESASTNQTSMYLCASRDPGQRTGELFFGEGSRLTVL.